The 32 T cell receptor beta chains below come from one sample, sequenced in a study of Ad26.COV2.S vaccination and SARS-CoV-2 variants. Sequencing used immunoSEQ multiplex PCR; TCRdb keeps in-frame clones, though not all of them. The data show more than 300,000 clones, 85% seen once. Treatment denoted: around 19 received Ad26.COV2.S at low or high dose, single or two shots; several received placebo; per-sample allocation not given. The samples were gathered on day 63 after the first injection of vaccine or placebo. The source material was peripheral blood, sampled in a trial of Ad26.COV2.S vaccine versus placebo. The receptors here all came from a person aged 18-65 years who received the Ad26.COV2.S COVID-19 vaccine or a placebo.

The CDR3, as DNA: TGTGCCAGCAGCTTAGCGCGGCTAGCGGGGACAGAGACCCAGTACTTC. This sequence encodes CASSLARLAGTETQYF. This chain uses TRBV7-8 with TRBJ2-5; 9 bases are a match to TRBD2. From germline, CDR1 is SGHVS and CDR2 FQNEAQ. With V trimmed by 0 bases and J by 4 bases, 6 bases remained unmatched. The CDR3 extends over 16 amino acids.

The chain uses TRBV20-1 and TRBJ2-7, with a weak D call TRBD2 (5 bases). V was clipped by 6 bases and J by 7 bases, with 10 bases between them. The CDR3 contains 10 residues. Germline-derived CDR1 and CDR2 are DFQATT and SNEGSKA (reference sequence). CDR3 DNA: TGCAGTGCCCGGTCGGGGGAGCAGTACTTC. This encodes CSARSGEQYF.

This clone was detected once. V and J are TRBV28 and TRBJ2-5, with D possibly matching TRBD2 (7 bases). This CDR3 is 16 amino acids long. V was cut by 3 bases and J by 4 bases, with 18 bases left in between. CDR1 and CDR2 from the germline V gene are MDHEN and SYDVKM. CDR3 bases: TGTGCCAGCAGTTTCACGGGGGGCTACCGTAGAGAGACCCAGTACTTC. This codes for CASSFTGGYRRETQYF.

In DNA form, the CDR3 reads TGTGCCAGCAGCCAAGATAGAAACTTGATTACCTACGAGCAGTACTTC. Amino acid sequence: CASSQDRNLITYEQYF. The V gene is TRBV3-1 (or the pseudogene TRBV3-2), the J gene TRBJ2-7; D ambiguous. This CDR3 is built from 16 residues. In germline, CDR1 is LGHDT, CDR2 YNNKEL (reference sequence). Deletions cut 0 bases from V and 2 bases from J, with 14 bases between.

V usage is TRBV5-1 and J usage is TRBJ2-2; D is undetermined. This CDR3 contains 14 residues. V was trimmed by 2 bases and J by 0 bases, leaving 5 bases between them. Germline assignment: CDR1 SGHRS and CDR2 YFSETQ. The CDR3 coding sequence is TGCGCCAGCAGCTTAAACGCGAACACCGGGGAGCTGTTTTTT. Translating it yields CASSLNANTGELFF.

This sequence joins TRBV2 and TRBJ2-3, with TRBD1 as a possible D gene (5 bases). The CDR3 is 14 amino acids. CDR1 and CDR2 from the germline V gene are SNHLY and FYNNEI. The V and J ends lost 10 bases and 3 bases respectively, with 17 bases between them. The CDR3 coding sequence is TGTGCCAACAAGGGGCTAACTTCAACAGATACGCAGTATTTT. It encodes CANKGLTSTDTQYF.

The chain's CDR3 is CASSAAFQFSLSWRDRGYEQYF. CDR3 nucleotides: TGTGCCAGCAGTGCGGCCTTTCAGTTTAGTCTATCTTGGCGGGACAGGGGCTACGAGCAGTACTTC. The chain couples TRBV28 to TRBJ2-7; 10 nucleotides agree with TRBD1. Germline CDR1 and CDR2: MDHEN and SYDVKM. CDR3 length: 22 residues. Unmatched junction bases numbered 28, after V lost 5 bases and J lost 3 bases. Supplemented by reference TRBV28 and TRBJ2-7, the full variable domain reads DVKVTQSSRYLVKRTGEKVFLECVQDMDHENMFWYRQDPGLGLRLIYFSYDVKMKEKGDIPEGYSVSREKKERFSLILESASTNQTSMYLCASSAAFQFSLSWRDRGYEQYFGPGTRLTVT.

V and J are TRBV6-9 and TRBJ2-5; D not certain. The CDR3 length is 11 residues. Trimming removed 3 bases at V and 9 bases at J, with 8 bases between. Germline values: CDR1 MNHGY, CDR2 SVAAGI. The CDR3 nucleotides read TGTGCCAGCAGTTACCGTGGGGCCCAGTACTTC. It yields the protein CASSYRGAQYF.

The rearrangement links TRBV19 to TRBJ1-1; D gene unclear. From germline, CDR1 is LNHDA and CDR2 SQIVND (reference sequence). CDR3 length: 13 residues. V dropped 2 bases and J dropped 8 bases, with 12 bases sitting between them. The CDR3 nucleotides read TGTGCCAGTAGTATAAGGGCCGCAGCCGAAGCTTTCTTT. Translation: CASSIRAAAEAFF. The complete variable domain, with remaining parts taken from reference TRBV19 and TRBJ1-1, reads DGGITQSPKYLFRKEGQNVTLSCEQNLNHDAMYWYRQDPGQGLRLIYYSQIVNDFQKGDIAEGYSVSREKKESFPLTVTSAQKNPTAFYLCASSIRAAAEAFFGQGTRLTVV.

V gene TRBV5-6 combines with J gene TRBJ1-2; 7 positions match TRBD1. Germline CDR1 is SGHDT and CDR2 is YYEEEE. The CDR3 extends over 15 amino acids. The junction had 7 bases not matched to a gene; V was cut back by 5 bases and J by 0 bases. CDR3 bases: TGTGCCAGCAGTACGGGACAGTATTCTAACTATGGCTACACCTTC. Protein: CASSTGQYSNYGYTF.

This clone occurred a few times. At the DNA level, this CDR3 is encoded by other sequences in the same sample as well. The rearrangement links TRBV15 to TRBJ1-5; weak D call: TRBD1 (5 bases). CDR3 length: 14 amino acids. The germline gives CDR1 LNHNV, CDR2 YYDKDF (reference sequence). V dropped 0 bases and J dropped 2 bases, with 5 bases sitting between them. This CDR3 reads CATSRDRGNQPQHF. CDR3 nucleotides: TGTGCCACCAGCAGAGACAGGGGCAATCAGCCCCAGCATTTT.

This rearrangement joins TRBV4-2 to TRBJ1-4; 7 bases line up with TRBD1. This CDR3 spans 16 amino acids. Germline trimming cut 3 bases from V and 6 bases from J; bases unmatched to any gene: 10. Germline-derived CDR1 and CDR2 are LGHNA and YNFKEQ. The CDR3 sequence: CASSQAWDSGYEKLFF. Written as DNA, the CDR3 is TGTGCCAGCAGCCAGGCTTGGGACAGCGGGTATGAAAAACTGTTTTTT.

This rearrangement joins TRBV14 to TRBJ1-2, with 8 bases aligning to TRBD1. The CDR3 runs 16 residues. Per germline, CDR1 SGHDN and CDR2 FVKESK. The V and J ends lost 0 bases and 5 bases, in that order; junction bases with no gene match: 8. CDR3 bases: TGTGCCAGCAGCCAAGATCGTTGGGACAGGTCATATGGCTACACCTTC. Encoded protein: CASSQDRWDRSYGYTF. The variable domain in full, with the rest retrieved from reference TRBV14 and TRBJ1-2, is EAGVTQFPSHSVIEKGQTVTLRCDPISGHDNLYWYRRVMGKEIKFLLHFVKESKQDESGMPNNRFLAERTGGTYSTLKVQPAELEDSGVYFCASSQDRWDRSYGYTFGSGTRLTVV.

The genes are TRBV6-5 and TRBJ1-4, with D unclear. The V end lost 3 bases, the J end lost 0 bases, and 11 bases lay between the germline ends. The CDR3 spans 16 residues. CDR1 and CDR2 from the germline V gene are MNHEY and SVGAGI. The CDR3 spells CASSYRQYATNEKLFF. The CDR3 DNA is TGTGCCAGCAGTTATCGGCAATATGCAACTAATGAAAAACTGTTTTTT.

The V gene is TRBV27, the J gene TRBJ2-7, with D perhaps being TRBD1 or TRBD2 (6 bases each). Trimming pared 5 bases from V and 5 bases from J, leaving 10 bases between. This CDR3 region has 12 residues. Germline V gene data show CDR1 as MNHEY and CDR2 as SMNVEV (reference sequence). The CDR3, as DNA: TGTGCCAGCAGTCCGGGGGCAAACGAGCAGTACTTC. As protein: CASSPGANEQYF.

V usage is TRBV6-5 and J usage is TRBJ1-2; D unresolved. V gave up 8 bases and J gave up 10 bases, with 20 bases separating them. Germline V gene lookup returns CDR1 MNHEY and CDR2 SVGAGI. The CDR3 runs to 13 residues. The CDR3 region is CASGYTESSDYTF. The CDR3 nucleotides are TGTGCCAGCGGATATACAGAGTCAAGTGACTACACCTTC.

The V call is TRBV3-1 (or the pseudogene TRBV3-2), the J call TRBJ2-5; no clear D gene. Trimming left V 4 bases short and J 5 bases short, with 11 bases between. This CDR3 comprises 13 residues. CDR1 and CDR2 from the germline V gene are LGHDT and YNNKEL (reference sequence). The CDR3 region is CASSPGGVETQYF. The CDR3 DNA sequence: TGTGCCAGCAGCCCCGGTGGTGTGGAGACCCAGTACTTC.

This rearrangement joins TRBV5-1 to TRBJ1-3; D is uncertain. The V and J ends lost 7 bases and 0 bases respectively, with 20 bases between them. This CDR3 spans 17 amino acids. Germline values: CDR1 SGHRS, CDR2 YFSETQ. CDR3 residues: CASRKVYTELSGNTIYF. The CDR3 DNA follows: TGCGCCAGCCGAAAGGTGTACACTGAGCTCTCTGGAAACACCATATATTTT.

The chain links TRBV7-2 to TRBJ2-5, with a possible D match to TRBD2 (6 bases). V gave up 2 bases and J gave up 3 bases, with 10 bases separating them. The germline V gene encodes CDR1 SGHTA and CDR2 FQGNSA. This CDR3 comprises 14 residues. In DNA, the CDR3 is TGTGCCAGCAGCTTATCTGGCGGGAAAGAGACCCAGTACTTC. Translated, it gives CASSLSGGKETQYF.

The chain has TRBV7-2 and TRBJ1-6; unclear D gene. V lost 1 base and J lost 9, with 7 bases in between. The CDR3 is 13 residues long. From germline, CDR1 is SGHTA and CDR2 FQGNSA. This CDR3 reads CASSLEWVSPLHF. In nucleotides, the CDR3 is TGTGCCAGCAGCTTAGAATGGGTTTCACCCCTCCACTTT. Together with reference TRBV7-2 and TRBJ1-6, the CDR3 gives the full variable domain: GAGVSQSPSNKVTEKGKDVELRCDPISGHTALYWYRQSLGQGLEFLIYFQGNSAPDKSGLPSDRFSAERTGGSVSTLTIQRTQQEDSAVYLCASSLEWVSPLHFGNGTRLTVT.

The gene calls are TRBV10-3 and TRBJ2-3; 9 nucleotides line up with TRBD1. With 4 bases clipped from V and 4 bases from J, the junction kept 6 bases outside the gene matches. Germline V gene lookup returns CDR1 ENHRY and CDR2 SYGVKD. The CDR3 extends over 15 amino acids. The CDR3: CAISAGQGRADTQYF. The CDR3 region has the DNA TGTGCCATCAGTGCGGGACAGGGTCGAGCAGATACGCAGTATTTT.

This chain connects TRBV28 to TRBJ2-5, with D unresolved. The CDR3 consists of 10 residues. Germline CDR1 MDHEN, CDR2 SYDVKM. Trimming removed 8 bases from V and 5 bases from J, with 6 bases in between. In nucleotides, the CDR3 is TGTGCCAGCTTGGGGGAGACCCAGTACTTC. Encoded protein: CASLGETQYF.

The V call is TRBV5-6, the J call TRBJ2-1; D may be TRBD1 or TRBD2 (5 bases each). Germline V gives CDR1 SGHDT, CDR2 YYEEEE. This CDR3 comprises 14 residues. V lost 9 bases and J lost 8, with 21 bases in between. DNA for the CDR3: TGTGCCACCGAGGGAACACAGGCAGCCGATGAGCAGTTCTTC. Residues: CATEGTQAADEQFF.

This chain connects TRBV7-9 to TRBJ1-5; no clear D gene. The CDR3 has 13 residues. V lost 5 bases to trimming and J lost 6 bases, with 11 bases between them. The germline V gene has CDR1 SEHNR and CDR2 FQNEAQ (reference sequence). CDR3 DNA sequence: TGTGCCAGCAGCGCCGGCCGGGGTCAGCCCCAGCATTTT. Translated, it gives CASSAGRGQPQHF.

The gene calls are TRBV3-1 (or the pseudogene TRBV3-2) and TRBJ2-7; possible D gene TRBD2, 6 bases. V lost 5 bases, J lost 3 bases, and 11 bases lay in between. The germline V gene has CDR1 LGHDT and CDR2 YNNKEL (reference sequence). CDR3 size: 13 residues. DNA for the CDR3: TGTGCCAGCAGCAAAAGGCGGGACTACGAGCAGTACTTC. Amino acids: CASSKRRDYEQYF.

This chain uses TRBV4-1 with TRBJ2-7, with 7 bases fitting TRBD1. Germline assignment: CDR1 MGHRA and CDR2 YSYEKL. The CDR3 has 16 residues. Trimming at V came to 3 bases and at J to 3 bases, leaving 11 bases not matched to a gene. The CDR3 here is CASSHPNEGADYEQYF. CDR3 nucleotides: TGCGCCAGCAGCCACCCCAACGAGGGGGCCGACTACGAGCAGTACTTC.

This clone was counted only a few times. The rearrangement uses TRBV10-3 and TRBJ2-7; 8 bases line up with TRBD1. Germline V lookup: CDR1 ENHRY, CDR2 SYGVKD. J lost 2 bases, V lost 0 bases, and 6 bases had no gene match. This CDR3 has 16 amino acids. For the CDR3, the DNA is TGTGCCATCAGTGAGTCCGGACAGGGAAGTCCCTACGAGCAGTACTTC. Translation: CAISESGQGSPYEQYF.

This clone turned up a few times. This sequence joins TRBV6-5 and TRBJ1-1; TRBD1 is a possible D gene (5 bases). Per germline, CDR1 MNHEY and CDR2 SVGAGI. The length of the CDR3 is 13 residues. With 6 bases removed from V and 4 bases from J, the gap between germline ends came to 12 bases. This CDR3 reads CASRRPGATEAFF. The CDR3 DNA sequence: TGTGCCAGCAGAAGACCCGGGGCCACTGAAGCTTTCTTT.

The table lists this clone with a few counts. The rearrangement uses TRBV10-2 and TRBJ1-3; 8 positions match TRBD1. This CDR3 has 13 residues. The V gene's germline CDR1 is WSHSY and CDR2 SAAADI. V lost 0 bases to trimming and J lost 10 bases; unmatched junction nucleotides: 2. For the CDR3, the DNA is TGCGCCAGCAGTGAGTCGGGACAGGCAACCATATATTTT. It specifies CASSESGQATIYF.

This clone showed up just once. This chain joins TRBV2 and TRBJ2-7; D call uncertain. Trimming took off 7 bases at V and 7 bases at J, with 11 bases between the two ends. The germline V gene encodes CDR1 SNHLY and CDR2 FYNNEI. This CDR3 has 11 amino acids. Written as DNA, the CDR3 is TGTGCCAGCACCCGGGCCCGAGAGCAGTACTTC. It is translated as CASTRAREQYF.

The chain is built from TRBV2 and TRBJ2-5; D is ambiguous. Deletions cut 6 bases from V and 2 bases from J, with 10 bases between. This CDR3 is built from 13 residues. Germline V gives CDR1 SNHLY, CDR2 FYNNEI. This CDR3 reads CASSVDQQETQYF. CDR3 DNA sequence: TGTGCCAGCAGCGTCGATCAACAAGAGACCCAGTACTTC.

The chain links TRBV3-1 (or the pseudogene TRBV3-2) to TRBJ1-3; D gene ambiguous. Per germline, CDR1 LGHDT and CDR2 YNNKEL (reference sequence). The ends were cut back, 6 bases at V and 0 bases at J, with 12 bases in the middle. The CDR3 consists of 15 residues. Written as DNA, the CDR3 is TGTGCCAGCAGTATTTTTCCGAGCTCTGGAAACACCATATATTTT. This gives the protein CASSIFPSSGNTIYF.